This T cell receptor beta chain was captured by sequencing in a study of blood T cells in healthy people across ages. The length of the CDR3 is 17 residues. V lost 0 bases, J lost 2 bases, and 17 bases lay in between. Germline CDR1 SGHRS, CDR2 YFSETQ. The donors, aged roughly 6 to 100, were healthy Caucasians from Russia. PCR was performed a second time for about 6 to 11 cycles using a sample-barcoded 5' primer and a J-beta primer mix. Via MiXCR, TCRdb re-called the 5' RACE reads, giving one row per CDR3 protein. The sample lists 270,000 or so distinct CDR3 sequences, 27% occurring once. Overall study results and limits: Estimates drawn from one million T cells were deemed to understate diversity. Donors of long life had a larger count of naive CD4+ cells and greater diversity than aged donors.

This clonotype was observed a handful of times. Its specificity is not known. The receptor comes from a woman aged 65 to 85 in good health. The chain employs TRBV5-1 and TRBJ2-5, with a tentative D call TRBD1 (6 bases). Sequencing used blood. The CDR3, as DNA: TGCGCCAGCAGCTTGGACTGGGGGCAGTGGGTTCAAGAGACCCAGTACTTC. The encoded protein is CASSLDWGQWVQETQYF.